Below are 5 T cell receptor beta chains sequenced from a single sample in a study of cytomegalovirus exposure and HLA in healthy donors. The PCR used 60 Vbeta and 13 Jbeta primers. Only in-frame clones appear in the TCRdb table, and some are missing; sequencing was by immunoSEQ multiplex PCR. The data contain 90,000 to 150,000 clones, approximately 78% of them singletons. The sample consisted of PBMCs. The receptors stem from a man in his forties in good health and CMV-seronegative.

CDR3 residues: CASSQDLNENYGYTF. CDR3 DNA sequence: TGTGCCAGCAGCCAAGACCTAAACGAGAACTATGGCTACACCTTC. The chain combines TRBV4-2 with TRBJ1-2, with no clear D. CDR1 and CDR2 from the germline V gene are LGHNA and YNFKEQ. Trimming stripped 0 bases from V and 2 bases from J, with 10 bases between. The CDR3 runs 15 residues.

The rearrangement joins TRBV5-4 to TRBJ2-3, with D hard to call. Germline values: CDR1 SGHNT, CDR2 YYREEE (reference sequence). The length of the CDR3 is 15 residues. V was cut by 0 bases and J by 0 bases, with 8 bases left in between. CDR3 in DNA: TGTGCCAGCAGCTTGGATAGTATGAGCACAGATACGCAGTATTTT. Translation: CASSLDSMSTDTQYF.

This sequence joins TRBV5-1 and TRBJ2-5, with D unresolved. The CDR3 is 13 residues long. CDR1 and CDR2 (germline): SGHRS, YFSETQ. V lost 2 bases to trimming and J lost 7 bases, with 12 bases between them. CDR3 in amino acids: CASSFSPAATQYF. The CDR3 nucleotides are TGCGCCAGCAGCTTCTCCCCGGCGGCGACCCAGTACTTC.

The rearrangement uses TRBV5-3 and TRBJ2-5; D possibly corresponds to TRBD2 (5 bases). TRBV5-3 qualifies as an ORF whose function is uncertain. V was clipped by 4 bases and J by 4 bases, with 23 bases between them. This CDR3 has 17 amino acids. This CDR3 reads CARSPRRSLSVGETQYF. CDR3 bases: TGTGCCAGAAGCCCGCGCCGGTCCCTTAGCGTTGGAGAGACCCAGTACTTC.

The gene calls are TRBV30 and TRBJ1-6; a weak D match, TRBD1 (6 bases). The V and J ends lost 1 base and 10 bases respectively, with 11 bases between them. CDR3 length equals 13 residues. CDR1 and CDR2 (germline): GTSNPN, SVGIG (reference sequence). The CDR3 DNA reads as TGTGCCTGGAGTGACCAGGGGCGGTCACCCCTCCACTTT. Its protein is CAWSDQGRSPLHF.